The entry that follows covers one TCR beta chain sequence. The antigen is not known. This sample stems from a study of vaccination and CD4 T cells after COVID-19. Study context: Six men and four women formed the convalescents, two being Hispanic. Samples taken post-COVID came a median roughly 13 weeks after diagnosis, ranging from 35 to 161.

The Oncomine TCR Beta short-read assay generated sequence data from the DNA of cultured CD4+ T cells. Investigators isolated genomic DNA from cultured CD4+ T cells. TCRdb reprocessed the PCR reads with MiXCR, giving one entry per CDR3 protein. The sample records under 8,500 distinct CDR3 sequences, roughly 48% being singletons. Sample treatment: approximately 10-day PBMC culture with coronavirus spike peptide pools or control peptides (ViraFEST assay). Ahead of the COVID-19 pandemic (2011-2018), the CD4+ T cells of the unexposed donor were collected. First, ViraFEST expanded antigen-specific T cells with peptide pools, and next it sequenced the TCRs. This CDR3 is 15 amino acids long. Germline V CDR1 and CDR2: SGHNT, YYREEE (reference sequence). V was clipped by 0 bases and J by 4 bases, with 11 bases between them.

Sequencing was done on a sample of CD4+ T cells from blood, cultured in vitro. The TCR originated in a human donor in good health. The chain has TRBV5-4 and TRBJ1-5; D is perhaps TRBD1 (5 bases). This CDR3 is CASSLAGTPNQPQHF. For the CDR3, the DNA is TGTGCCAGCAGCTTGGCCGGGACGCCGAATCAGCCCCAGCATTTT.